Given below is one T cell receptor (beta chain) in context. Antigen specificity is unknown. Germline is not matched at one junction end, which may reflect a read error. The record originates from a study of CD8+CD57+ T cells in acquired aplastic anemia. About the study: CD4+ and CD8+ cells, once sorted, gave DNA averaging roughly 3.2 ug. Findings and limits, study-wide: Roughly 27 shared CD8+ CDR3s appeared highly expressed within patients' immunodominant clones.

Investigators profiled TCR beta VDJ and CDR3 from genomic DNA template. TCRdb reprocessed the reads via MiXCR and lists one record per CDR3 protein. The sample consists of over 150,000 distinct CDR3 sequences, almost 50% of them appearing once. The CDR3 is 15 amino acids. Germline-derived CDR1 and CDR2 are SNHLY and FYNNEI. The authors sequenced patients whose flow cytometry had shown CD8+CD57+ cell expansion. When blood sampling took place, the patients had received no therapy. The chain couples TRBV2 to TRBJ1-5, with D possibly being TRBD1 (6 bases). The TCR comes from a human donor with aplastic anemia. Material for sequencing was sorted CD4+, CD8+, or CD8+CD57+ T cells (not recorded which) from PBMCs. The CDR3 nucleotides read TGTGCCAGCACCAACCCAGGGGCCAGCAATCAGCCCCAGCAGTTT. The encoded protein is CASTNPGASNQPQQF.